This T cell receptor (beta chain) was retrieved from a study of blood T cell repertoires in COVID-19 (dated by TCRdb to the early 2020s). With regard to the full study: Collaborator samples came from the United States, Italy and Spain and covered acute and convalescent phases of COVID-19. The material from the prospective study consisted of cDNA or gDNA derived from T cells, B-cell-depleted T cells, or PBMCs. Deeply sampled blood TCRbeta repertoires from subjects exposed to, actively infected with, or recovered from COVID-19 were included in the dataset. The repertoires were released in a freely available public database intended as a resource for research on the immune response to SARS-CoV-2. The samples were drawn from the first 160 participants of the ongoing ImmuneRACE study and from 950 to 1,500 subjects provided by 6 global collaborators. Sample metadata almost always included a de-identified subject ID, COVID-19 status, age in years and sex. HLA class I and class II types, where available, came from metadata supplied by the sample provider rather than from assay-based typing. Results and caveats for the whole study, not just this receptor: Clinical and demographic metadata were provided uncurated, with the amount varying by source and participant.

TCRbeta CDR3 regions were amplified from genomic DNA by means of the immunoSEQ Assay, a bias-controlled multiplex PCR. The published analysis was carried out like this. The number of nucleated cells in each sample was estimated by amplification of reference gene primers within the assay. To quantify the absolute abundance of each unique TCRbeta CDR3 rearrangement, sequence reads were collapsed and filtered. For each sample, productive Simpson clonality was calculated as the square root of Simpson's diversity index across productive rearrangements. Drawn from immuneACCESS, this table holds only the in-frame rearrangements with V and J called that TCRdb kept. Clones are partly lost; checked studies trace under half to an unresolved V gene and leave the rest unexplained. From that table come the V and J calls and clone size; the DNA was used to work out D and trimming. The sample profile shows about 300,000 clones; nearly 90% of them were found once. The biggest ten clones account for 2.5% to 3% of the sample.

V and J lose 1 base and 4 bases, and a span of 5 bases separates them. The germline V gene (reference sequence) gives CDR1 as SEHNR and CDR2 as FQNEAQ. The CDR3 sequence holds 13 residues, the cysteine and phenylalanine included. Just CDR3 DNA is preserved here, 39 bases in frame from base 1. Participants in the prospective study were enrolled through a virtual design, were aged roughly 18 to 100 years, and lived in about two dozen United States geographic areas. In the prospective study, cohorts were assigned on the basis of participant-reported clinical history obtained from a screening survey and a study questionnaire. Exposed participants had been in contact, within 2 weeks of entering the study, with a person who had a PCR-confirmed or clinician-diagnosed case of COVID-19. Each participant in the prospective study had whole blood, serum and a nasopharyngeal or oropharyngeal swab collected by mobile phlebotomists. Additional blood draws and questionnaires over an approximately two-month period could optionally be provided by prospective study participants. Before DNA extraction, blood samples from the prospective study were shipped at room temperature or frozen.

Regarding this clone: Its specific antigen is unknown. Base quality data are lacking; no much larger clone is found one base away. Within the sample, other DNA sequences also encode this same CDR3.

Recombination linked TRBV7-9 to TRBJ2-1; the D gene is perhaps TRBD1, on 5 matching bases. Sequencing was performed on PBMCs or T cells enriched from blood (not recorded which). The receptor's source is a woman aged 45-59 years who had been exposed to COVID-19. The CDR3 protein: CASSLGQYNEQFF. The nucleotide sequence reads as follows: TGTGCCAGCAGCTTAGGACAGTACAATGAGCAGTTCTTC.